This T cell receptor beta chain originates from a study of shared clonotypes between healthy human individuals. The study's findings and limits: Tissue TCR repertoires likely differ from these blood-only repertoires.

This clone was detected a few times. Its target is unknown. The authors ran the assay at deep level. It was 300 ng DNA, about 33,000 T cell genomes, that went into each replicate PCR of unsorted PBMC. Spread over ten immunoSEQ deep assay plates, unsorted PBMC DNA underwent sequencing. The assay was immunoSEQ multiplex PCR, and TCRdb's table has in-frame clones only and misses some. The sample has about 470,000 clones; 79% are singletons. V dropped 1 base and J dropped 5 bases, with 21 bases sitting between them. Germline CDR1 reads LGHNA; CDR2 reads YNFKEQ. The CDR3 is 17 residues long. The source material was PBMCs. The sequence was obtained from a woman aged 40 to 50 in good health. Some clones in this sample may be carry-over from other donors' samples. The rearrangement uses TRBV4-2 and TRBJ2-7; D might be TRBD2 (5 bases). In DNA, the CDR3 is TGTGCCAGCAGCCAAGCTGGCGGGCCCACCTCCCCCAACGAGCAGTACTTC. This codes for CASSQAGGPTSPNEQYF.